The rows below give T cell receptor beta chains drawn from one sample of a study of response to subunit inactivated influenza vaccine. MiXCR was run by TCRdb on the RT-PCR reads, yielding one entry per CDR3 protein. The table lists hundreds of thousands of distinct CDR3 sequences, approximately 9.9% of them singletons. The sequencing here drew on PBMCs from blood, taken 45 days after vaccination. These receptor sequences come from a man aged 50 or older who received an inactivated influenza vaccine. The CDR3 runs from the conserved cysteine through the conserved F or W. Fields, in order: J gene, V gene, clone size, D gene, CDR3 protein, CDR3 DNA. A D gene is named only where the DNA matches it firmly. Rows may omit the clone size; those that give it use once, few, many or a size class.

TRBJ2-7 | TRBV20-1 | - | - | CSAKPPELPLSEQYF | TGCAGTGCTAAGCCCCCGGAGCTCCCCCTGAGCGAGCAGTACTTC
TRBJ2-5 | TRBV12-3/TRBV12-4 | many | - | CASSQRGWTQYF | TGTGCCAGCAGCCAACGGGGATGGACCCAGTACTTC
TRBJ2-1 | TRBV5-6 | few | - | CASSSSVGRRVNEQFF | TGTGCCAGCAGCTCAAGTGTTGGCAGGCGCGTCAATGAGCAGTTCTTC
TRBJ1-1 | TRBV19 | few | - | CASISTGLTEAFF | TGTGCCAGTATCTCTACAGGGCTCACTGAAGCTTTCTTT
TRBJ1-5 | TRBV20-1 | - | - | CSASGPVDNQPQHF | TGCAGTGCTAGCGGACCTGTGGACAATCAGCCCCAGCATTTT
TRBJ2-1 | TRBV5-1 | - | TRBD2 | CASSLQGWSGSHEQFF | TGCGCCAGCAGCCTGCAGGGGTGGAGCGGGAGCCATGAGCAGTTCTTC
TRBJ2-7 | TRBV12-3/TRBV12-4 | many | TRBD1 | CASSRSQGHYEQYF | TGTGCCAGCAGCCGGTCACAGGGGCACTACGAGCAGTACTTC
TRBJ1-5 | TRBV12-3/TRBV12-4 | few | - | CASSLVGDYSNQPQHF | TGTGCCAGCAGCCTGGTGGGGGACTATAGCAATCAGCCCCAGCATTTT
TRBJ2-7 | TRBV10-3 | many | - | CAISVGGTSSYEQYF | TGTGCCATCAGTGTGGGGGGGACATCCTCCTACGAGCAGTACTTC
TRBJ2-7 | TRBV29-1 | few | TRBD2 | CSVGANHGLAGSEQYF | TGCAGCGTTGGAGCAAATCACGGACTAGCGGGAAGCGAGCAGTACTTC
TRBJ1-3 | TRBV5-1 | few | - | CASSYRESSGNTIYF | TGCGCCAGCAGTTATAGAGAGAGCTCTGGAAACACCATATATTTT
TRBJ2-5 | TRBV4-1 | few | TRBD1 | CASSQVGDRVSETQYF | TGCGCCAGCAGCCAAGTGGGGGACAGGGTGTCAGAGACCCAGTACTTC
TRBJ2-7 | TRBV20-1 | few | TRBD2 | CSAPRTSSTYEQYF | TGCAGTGCTCCCCGGACTAGTTCAACCTACGAGCAGTACTTC
TRBJ2-3 | TRBV5-1 | few | - | CASSLWSGTDTQYF | TGCGCCAGCAGCCTCTGGTCCGGCACAGATACGCAGTATTTT
TRBJ2-1 | TRBV7-3 | - | - | CASSGGGTTYNEQFF | TGTGCCAGCAGCGGAGGGGGGACTACGTACAATGAGCAGTTCTTC
TRBJ1-2 | TRBV12-3/TRBV12-4 | many | - | CASSTAYGYTF | TGTGCCAGCAGTACGGCCTATGGCTACACCTTC
TRBJ2-3 | TRBV12-3/TRBV12-4 | - | TRBD2 | CASSFWAGLAGGDTDTQYF | TGTGCCAGCAGTTTTTGGGCGGGACTAGCGGGAGGTGACACAGATACGCAGTATTTT
TRBJ2-5 | TRBV6-5 | many | - | CASSYYGWETETQYF | TGTGCCAGCAGTTACTATGGTTGGGAGACGGAGACCCAGTACTTC
TRBJ2-7 | TRBV12-3/TRBV12-4 | many | - | CASSSGTYEQYF | TGTGCCAGCAGTTCCGGGACCTACGAGCAGTACTTC
TRBJ2-3 | TRBV9 | few | TRBD2 | CASSARVAGGTDTQYF | TGTGCCAGCAGCGCCCGGGTAGCGGGAGGCACAGATACGCAGTATTTT
TRBJ1-5 | TRBV9 | few | - | CASSLTSASNQPQHF | TGTGCCAGCAGCCTGACCTCCGCTAGCAATCAGCCCCAGCATTTT
TRBJ2-3 | TRBV12-3/TRBV12-4 | many | - | CASSMGLSTDTQYF | TGTGCCAGCAGTATGGGTCTAAGCACAGATACGCAGTATTTT
TRBJ2-5 | TRBV30 | few | TRBD1 | CAWSVGTGGGETQYF | TGTGCCTGGAGTGTAGGAACAGGGGGCGGGGAGACCCAGTACTTC
TRBJ2-6 | TRBV6-2/TRBV6-3 | - | - | CASSSKYSGANVLTF | TGTGCCAGCAGTTCCAAGTACTCTGGGGCCAACGTCCTGACTTTC
TRBJ1-5 | TRBV6-6 | - | - | CASSRAGDPQHF | TGTGCCAGCAGTCGGGCGGGGGACCCCCAGCATTTT
TRBJ1-6 | TRBV6-1 | - | TRBD1 | CASNRGQGNNSPLHF | TGTGCCAGCAACAGGGGACAGGGAAATAATTCACCCCTCCACTTT
TRBJ2-2 | TRBV20-1 | few | - | CSARGSIPTGELFF | TGCAGTGCTAGAGGGTCGATTCCCACCGGGGAGCTGTTTTTT
TRBJ2-7 | TRBV29-1 | few | TRBD1 | CSAGDSHSYEQYF | TGCAGCGCAGGGGACAGCCACTCCTACGAGCAGTACTTC
TRBJ2-2 | TRBV24-1 | many | TRBD1 | CATEGAGANTGELFF | TGTGCCACCGAGGGGGCGGGTGCGAACACCGGGGAGCTGTTTTTT
TRBJ2-2 | TRBV28 | many | - | CASLRGTGELFF | TGTGCCAGCCTCAGGGGAACCGGGGAGCTGTTTTTT
TRBJ2-5 | TRBV19 | few | TRBD2 | CASRGTSGTTQYF | TGTGCCAGTAGGGGGACTAGCGGGACGACCCAGTACTTC
TRBJ1-2 | TRBV3-1 | - | TRBD1 | CASSQGRGEVGYTF | TGTGCCAGCAGCCAAGGCAGGGGGGAAGTTGGCTACACCTTC
TRBJ2-1 | TRBV20-1 | many | TRBD1 | CSARWGGTGTNEQFF | TGCAGTGCCAGATGGGGGGGGACAGGGACCAATGAGCAGTTCTTC
TRBJ1-1 | TRBV7-9 | - | - | CASSLAETEAFF | TGTGCCAGCAGCTTGGCGGAGACTGAAGCTTTCTTT
TRBJ1-2 | TRBV29-1 | many | TRBD1 | CSVVPLGQGLYGYTF | TGCAGCGTCGTTCCCTTGGGACAGGGGCTATATGGCTACACCTTC
TRBJ2-5 | TRBV7-2 | - | - | CASSFGGTQETQYF | TGTGCCAGCAGCTTTGGCGGGACGCAAGAGACCCAGTACTTC
TRBJ2-1 | TRBV2 | - | - | CASSVKRAAYKEQFF | TGTGCCAGCAGTGTAAAGAGGGCCGCCTACAAGGAGCAGTTCTTC
TRBJ1-4 | TRBV5-5 | many | - | CASSAGTNEKLFF | TGTGCCAGCAGCGCCGGGACTAATGAAAAACTGTTTTTT
TRBJ2-7 | TRBV24-1 | few | - | CATSDSRDLKSMGGQYF | TGTGCCACCAGTGATTCCCGGGACCTAAAATCGATGGGCGGGCAGTACTTC
TRBJ1-1 | TRBV28 | - | - | CASSSSMNTEAFF | TGTGCCAGCAGTTCGAGTATGAACACTGAAGCTTTCTTT
TRBJ2-1 | TRBV29-1 | many | TRBD2 | CSVVGASGSIGNEQFF | TGCAGCGTCGTGGGCGCTAGCGGGAGCATTGGCAATGAGCAGTTCTTC
TRBJ1-2 | TRBV29-1 | few | - | CSVLQAYGYTF | TGCAGCGTCCTACAGGCTTATGGCTACACCTTC
TRBJ2-5 | TRBV6-2/TRBV6-3 | - | - | CASSDGASYETQYF | TGTGCCAGCAGTGACGGCGCTAGCTACGAGACCCAGTACTTC
TRBJ1-5 | TRBV4-2 | - | - | CASSQSGLRGQPQHF | TGTGCCAGCAGCCAATCCGGGCTGCGGGGTCAGCCCCAGCATTTT
TRBJ2-3 | TRBV9 | - | - | CASSVLWGPTDTQYF | TGTGCCAGCAGCGTATTGTGGGGCCCCACAGATACGCAGTATTTT
TRBJ2-3 | TRBV5-1 | many | TRBD1 | CASSIYDRDDTQYF | TGCGCCAGCAGCATCTACGACAGGGATGATACGCAGTATTTT
TRBJ2-7 | TRBV11-1 | many | TRBD2 | CASSLGVSGLRTTYEQYF | TGTGCCAGCAGCTTAGGGGTTTCGGGACTACGTACGACCTACGAGCAGTACTTC
TRBJ2-1 | TRBV5-1 | many | - | CASSLGPLIQSSYNEQFF | TGCGCCAGCAGCTTGGGGCCACTAATCCAGAGCTCCTACAATGAGCAGTTCTTC
TRBJ2-7 | TRBV6-5 | few | - | CASSYRAQQYF | TGTGCCAGCAGTTACCGGGCGCAGCAGTACTTC
TRBJ2-6 | TRBV5-1 | - | - | CASSTYSGANVLTF | TGCGCCAGTTCCACCTACTCTGGGGCCAACGTCCTGACTTTC
TRBJ2-1 | TRBV20-1 | few | TRBD2 | CSAYTSGKSHNEQFF | TGCAGTGCTTATACTAGCGGGAAATCTCATAATGAGCAGTTCTTC
TRBJ2-7 | TRBV18 | - | TRBD1 | CASSPGQCYYEQYF | TGTGCCAGCTCACCGGGACAGTGCTACTACGAGCAGTACTTC
TRBJ1-1 | TRBV12-3/TRBV12-4 | - | - | CASRTTGQNTEAFF | TGTGCCAGCAGGACGACAGGCCAGAACACTGAAGCTTTCTTT
TRBJ2-5 | TRBV5-1 | - | TRBD1 | CASSPWTGSETQYF | TGCGCCAGCAGCCCCTGGACAGGGTCAGAGACCCAGTACTTC
TRBJ2-2 | TRBV15 | - | - | CATSRDYRVANTGELFF | TGTGCCACCAGCAGAGATTACAGGGTCGCGAACACCGGGGAGCTGTTTTTT
TRBJ2-3 | TRBV20-1 | - | - | CSAAFPAGSIHTDTQYF | TGCAGTGCCGCATTTCCGGCGGGGAGTATACACACAGATACGCAGTATTTT
TRBJ2-5 | TRBV20-1 | - | TRBD2 | CSARRLAGGNQETQYF | TGCAGTGCAAGACGGCTAGCGGGAGGTAACCAAGAGACCCAGTACTTC
TRBJ2-1 | TRBV11-2 | - | TRBD2 | CASSWALAGYNEQFF | TGTGCCAGCAGCTGGGCGCTAGCGGGATACAATGAGCAGTTCTTC